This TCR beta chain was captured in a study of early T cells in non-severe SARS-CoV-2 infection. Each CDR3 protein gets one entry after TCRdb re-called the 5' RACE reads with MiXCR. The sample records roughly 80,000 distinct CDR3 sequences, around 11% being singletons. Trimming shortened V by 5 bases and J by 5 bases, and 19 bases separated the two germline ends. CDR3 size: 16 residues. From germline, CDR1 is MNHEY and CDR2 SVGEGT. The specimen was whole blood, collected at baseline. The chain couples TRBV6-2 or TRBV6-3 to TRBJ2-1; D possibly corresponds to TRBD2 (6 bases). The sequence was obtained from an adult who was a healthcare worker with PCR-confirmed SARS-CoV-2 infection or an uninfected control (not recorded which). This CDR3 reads CASSPGPGTVHNEQFF. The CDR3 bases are TGTGCCAGCAGTCCTGGCCCCGGGACTGTGCACAATGAGCAGTTCTTC.